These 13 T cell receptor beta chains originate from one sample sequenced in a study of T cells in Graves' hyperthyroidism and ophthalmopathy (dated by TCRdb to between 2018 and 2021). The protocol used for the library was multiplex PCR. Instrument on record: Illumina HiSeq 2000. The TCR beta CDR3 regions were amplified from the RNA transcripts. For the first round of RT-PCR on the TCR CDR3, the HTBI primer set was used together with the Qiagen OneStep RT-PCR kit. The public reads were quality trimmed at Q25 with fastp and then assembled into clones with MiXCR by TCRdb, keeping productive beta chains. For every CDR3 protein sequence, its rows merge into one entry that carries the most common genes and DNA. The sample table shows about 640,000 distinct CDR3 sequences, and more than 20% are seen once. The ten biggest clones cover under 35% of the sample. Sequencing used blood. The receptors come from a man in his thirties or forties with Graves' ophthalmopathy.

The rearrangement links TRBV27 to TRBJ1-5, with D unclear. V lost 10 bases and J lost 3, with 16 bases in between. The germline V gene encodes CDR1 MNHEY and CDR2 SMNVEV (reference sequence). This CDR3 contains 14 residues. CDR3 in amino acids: CATRASRLNQPQHF. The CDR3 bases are TGTGCCACCCGGGCCTCGAGACTCAATCAGCCCCAGCATTTT.

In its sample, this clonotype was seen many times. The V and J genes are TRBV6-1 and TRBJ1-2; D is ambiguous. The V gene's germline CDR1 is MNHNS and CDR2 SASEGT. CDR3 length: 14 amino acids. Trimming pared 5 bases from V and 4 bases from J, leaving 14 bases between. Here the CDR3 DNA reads TGTGCCAGCAGTTACCTAGGCAGTATCTATGGCTACACCTTC. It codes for CASSYLGSIYGYTF.

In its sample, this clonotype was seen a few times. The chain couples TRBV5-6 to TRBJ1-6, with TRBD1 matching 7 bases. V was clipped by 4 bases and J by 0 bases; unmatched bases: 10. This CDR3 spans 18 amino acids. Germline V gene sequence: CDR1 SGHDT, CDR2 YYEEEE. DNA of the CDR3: TGTGCCAGCAGCATCCGACAGGGAGTAGGCTCCTATAATTCACCCCTCCACTTT. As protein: CASSIRQGVGSYNSPLHF.

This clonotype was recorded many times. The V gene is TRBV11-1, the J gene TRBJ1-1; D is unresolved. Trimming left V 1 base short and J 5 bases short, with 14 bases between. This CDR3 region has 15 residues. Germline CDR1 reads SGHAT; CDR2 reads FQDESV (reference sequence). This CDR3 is CASSLEQQVGTEAFF. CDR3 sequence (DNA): TGTGCCAGCAGCTTAGAACAGCAGGTGGGGACTGAAGCTTTCTTT.

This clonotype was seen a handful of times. CDR3 nucleotide sequence: TGTGCCACCATAGACACCTCAGTATCTTACGAGCAGTACTTC. Its protein product is CATIDTSVSYEQYF. The chain employs TRBV6-1 and TRBJ2-7; D is unresolved. V lost 10 bases and J 4 bases, leaving 20 bases between the germline ends. The CDR3 consists of 14 residues. Looked up from germline, CDR1 is MNHNS and CDR2 is SASEGT.

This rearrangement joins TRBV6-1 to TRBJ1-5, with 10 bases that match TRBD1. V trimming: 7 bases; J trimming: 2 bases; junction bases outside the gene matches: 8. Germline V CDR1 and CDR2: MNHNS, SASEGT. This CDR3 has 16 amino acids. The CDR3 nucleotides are TGTGCCAGCACACATCGGGACAGGGGACGCAATCAGCCCCAGCATTTT. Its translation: CASTHRDRGRNQPQHF.

The CDR3 DNA reads TGTGCCAGCAGTTCCCGGACTAGCGGGAGTATCGGGGAGCTGTTTTTT. This sequence encodes CASSSRTSGSIGELFF. This chain connects TRBV28 to TRBJ2-2; 13 nucleotides agree with TRBD2. CDR3 length: 16 amino acids. The germline gives CDR1 MDHEN, CDR2 SYDVKM. The V and J ends lost 4 bases and 7 bases, in that order; junction bases with no gene match: 6.

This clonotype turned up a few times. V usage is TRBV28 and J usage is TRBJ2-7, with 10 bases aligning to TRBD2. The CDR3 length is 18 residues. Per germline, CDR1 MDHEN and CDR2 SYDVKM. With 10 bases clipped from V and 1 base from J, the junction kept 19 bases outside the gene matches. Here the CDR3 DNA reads TGTGCCACCCCCCGGACATTCGACCTTAGCGGGAGGTCCTACGAGCAGTACTTC. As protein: CATPRTFDLSGRSYEQYF.

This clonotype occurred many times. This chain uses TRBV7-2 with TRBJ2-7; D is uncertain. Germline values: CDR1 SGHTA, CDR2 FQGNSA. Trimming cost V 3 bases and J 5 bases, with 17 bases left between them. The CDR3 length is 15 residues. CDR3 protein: CASSFGGRRIDEQYF. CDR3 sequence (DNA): TGTGCCAGCAGCTTTGGCGGCAGAAGGATCGACGAGCAGTACTTC.

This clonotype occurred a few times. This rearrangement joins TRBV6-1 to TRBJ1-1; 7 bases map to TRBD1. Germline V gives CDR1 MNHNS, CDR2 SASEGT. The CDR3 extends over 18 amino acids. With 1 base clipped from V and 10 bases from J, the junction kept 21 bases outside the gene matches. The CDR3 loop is CASSEGGGARGLIGGAFF. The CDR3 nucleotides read TGTGCCAGCAGTGAAGGAGGTGGCGCCAGGGGGTTGATAGGAGGAGCTTTCTTT.

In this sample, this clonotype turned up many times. CDR3 nucleotide sequence: TGCAGTGCTAGAGATGCCGTGACTTACGAGCAGTACTTC. This sequence encodes CSARDAVTYEQYF. The chain employs TRBV20-1 and TRBJ2-7; no clear D. This CDR3 is 13 amino acids long. Germline assignment: CDR1 DFQATT and CDR2 SNEGSKA (reference sequence). V shed 0 bases and J shed 4 bases, with 10 bases lying between them.

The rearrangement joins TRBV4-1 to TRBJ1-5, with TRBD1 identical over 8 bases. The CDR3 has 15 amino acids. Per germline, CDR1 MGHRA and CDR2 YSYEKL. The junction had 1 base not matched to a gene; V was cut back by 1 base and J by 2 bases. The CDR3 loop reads CASSQAGGGNQPQHF. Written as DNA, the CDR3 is TGCGCCAGCAGCCAAGCAGGGGGCGGCAATCAGCCCCAGCATTTT.

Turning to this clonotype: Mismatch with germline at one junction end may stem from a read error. The CDR3 protein is CSANSGRANEQLF. The CDR3 bases are TGCAGTGCCAATAGCGGGAGGGCCAATGAGCAGCTCTTC. This chain joins TRBV20-1 and TRBJ2-1; 11 nucleotides match TRBD2. From germline, CDR1 is DFQATT and CDR2 SNEGSKA (reference sequence). This CDR3 region has 13 residues.